The present entry profiles one T cell receptor (beta chain) with its context. This sample is part of a study of blood T cell repertoires in COVID-19. Study-level information: Sites across the United States, Italy and Spain contributed samples from acute and convalescent COVID-19. T cells, B-cell-depleted T cells, or PBMCs supplied cDNA or gDNA.

Source study methods: Using reference gene primer amplification, nucleated cell counts were estimated. TCRdb's table, derived via immunoSEQ multiplex PCR, lists solely in-frame clones and lacks some. That table is the source of V, J and clone size, and D and trimming were worked out from the DNA. The sample yields approximately 210,000 clones, around 86% seen once. The germline CDR1 and CDR2 sequences are MNHEY and SVGEGT. The CDR3 is made up of 16 amino acids. Germline trimming cut 1 base from V and 8 bases from J; bases unmatched to any gene: 9. This clonotype was sampled from a woman aged 50 to 60 with acute COVID-19. This rearrangement joins TRBV6-2 or TRBV6-3 to TRBJ2-1, with TRBD2 matching 9 bases. The specimen sequenced was PBMCs or T cells enriched from blood (not recorded which). The CDR3 nucleotides read TGTGCCAGCAGTTACTTCGGCGGGGGGGCCTTCGATGAGCAGTTCTTC. Protein: CASSYFGGGAFDEQFF.